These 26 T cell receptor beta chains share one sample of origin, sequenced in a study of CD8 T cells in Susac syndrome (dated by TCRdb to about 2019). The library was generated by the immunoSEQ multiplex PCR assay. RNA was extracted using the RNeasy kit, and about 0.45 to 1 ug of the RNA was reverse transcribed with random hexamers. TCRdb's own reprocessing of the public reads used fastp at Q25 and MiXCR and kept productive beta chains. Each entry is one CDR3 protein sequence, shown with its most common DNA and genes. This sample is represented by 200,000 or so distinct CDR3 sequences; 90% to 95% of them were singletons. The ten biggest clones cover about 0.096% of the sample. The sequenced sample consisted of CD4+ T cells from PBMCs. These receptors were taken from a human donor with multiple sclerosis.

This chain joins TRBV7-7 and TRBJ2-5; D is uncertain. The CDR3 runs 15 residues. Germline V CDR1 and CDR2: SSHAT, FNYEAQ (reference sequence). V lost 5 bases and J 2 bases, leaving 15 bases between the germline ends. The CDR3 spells CASSPSSASQETQYF. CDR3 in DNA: TGTGCCAGCAGCCCATCAAGTGCCAGTCAAGAGACCCAGTACTTC.

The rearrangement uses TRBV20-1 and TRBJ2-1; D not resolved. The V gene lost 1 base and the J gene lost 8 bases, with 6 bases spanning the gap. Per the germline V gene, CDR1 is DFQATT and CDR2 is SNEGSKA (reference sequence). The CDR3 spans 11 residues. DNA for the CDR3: TGCAGTGCTAGAGCATTCTATGAGCAGTTCTTC. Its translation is CSARAFYEQFF.

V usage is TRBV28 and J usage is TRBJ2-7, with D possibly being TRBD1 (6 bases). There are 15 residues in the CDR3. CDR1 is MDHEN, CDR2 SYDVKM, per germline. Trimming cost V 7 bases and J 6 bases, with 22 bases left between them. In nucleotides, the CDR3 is TGTGCCAGCACCTCACAGGGTCTGATTGTAGGCGAGCAGTACTTC. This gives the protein CASTSQGLIVGEQYF.

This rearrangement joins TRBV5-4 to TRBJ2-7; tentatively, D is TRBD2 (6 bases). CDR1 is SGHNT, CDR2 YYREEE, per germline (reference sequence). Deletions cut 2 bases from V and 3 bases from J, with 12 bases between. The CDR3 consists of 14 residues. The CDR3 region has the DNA TGTGCCAGCAGCTTAGCGGGCCCCTTCTACGAGCAGTACTTC. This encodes CASSLAGPFYEQYF.

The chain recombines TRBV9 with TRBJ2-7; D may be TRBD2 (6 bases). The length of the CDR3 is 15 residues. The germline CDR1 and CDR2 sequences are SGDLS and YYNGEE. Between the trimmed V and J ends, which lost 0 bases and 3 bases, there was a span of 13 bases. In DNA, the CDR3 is TGTGCCAGCAGCGTAGGGGGACTCGCCAGCTACGAGCAGTACTTC. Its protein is CASSVGGLASYEQYF.

In DNA, the CDR3 is TGTGCCAGCAGCCAAGATCACGCAGGTTACGAGCAGTACTTC. Its translation is CASSQDHAGYEQYF. The V call is TRBV3-1, the J call TRBJ2-7; D ambiguous. The CDR3 sequence is 14 residues long. V was trimmed by 0 bases and J by 4 bases, leaving 10 bases between them. Germline V gene lookup returns CDR1 LGHDT and CDR2 YNNKEL (reference sequence).

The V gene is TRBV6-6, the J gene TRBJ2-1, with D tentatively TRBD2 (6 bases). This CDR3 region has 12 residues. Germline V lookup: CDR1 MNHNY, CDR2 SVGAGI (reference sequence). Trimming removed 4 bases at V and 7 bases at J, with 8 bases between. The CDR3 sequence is CASSSRGNEQFF. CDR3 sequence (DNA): TGTGCCAGCAGTTCCCGGGGGAATGAGCAGTTCTTC.

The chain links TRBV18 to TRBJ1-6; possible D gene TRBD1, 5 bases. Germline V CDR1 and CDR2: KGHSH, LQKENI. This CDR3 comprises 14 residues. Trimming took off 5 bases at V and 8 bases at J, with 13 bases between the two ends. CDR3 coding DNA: TGTGCCAGCTCAGTAGACAGAGAGCATTCACCCCTCCACTTT. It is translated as CASSVDREHSPLHF. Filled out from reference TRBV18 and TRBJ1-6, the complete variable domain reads NAGVMQNPRHLVRRRGQEARLRCSPMKGHSHVYWYRQLPEEGLKFMVYLQKENIIDESGMPKERFSAEFPKEGPSILRIQQVVRGDSAAYFCASSVDREHSPLHFGNGTRLTVT.

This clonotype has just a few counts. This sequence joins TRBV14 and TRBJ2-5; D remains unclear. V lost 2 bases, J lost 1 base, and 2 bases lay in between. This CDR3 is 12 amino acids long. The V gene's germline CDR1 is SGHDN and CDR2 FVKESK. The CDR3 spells CASSQPQETQYF. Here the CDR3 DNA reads TGTGCCAGCAGCCAACCCCAAGAGACCCAGTACTTC.

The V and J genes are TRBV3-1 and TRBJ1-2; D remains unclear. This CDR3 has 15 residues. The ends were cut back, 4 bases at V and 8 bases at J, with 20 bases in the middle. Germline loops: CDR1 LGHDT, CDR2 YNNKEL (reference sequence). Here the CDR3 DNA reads TGTGCCAGCAGCCTTTGGTCCCAGAGAGCTTCCGGCTACACCTTC. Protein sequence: CASSLWSQRASGYTF.

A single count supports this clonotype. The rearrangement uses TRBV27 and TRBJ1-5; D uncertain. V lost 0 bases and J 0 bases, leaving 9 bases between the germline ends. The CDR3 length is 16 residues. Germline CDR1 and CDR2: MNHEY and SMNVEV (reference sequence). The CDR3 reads CASSLSSLYSNQPQHF. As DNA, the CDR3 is TGTGCCAGCAGTTTATCGAGTCTTTATAGCAATCAGCCCCAGCATTTT.

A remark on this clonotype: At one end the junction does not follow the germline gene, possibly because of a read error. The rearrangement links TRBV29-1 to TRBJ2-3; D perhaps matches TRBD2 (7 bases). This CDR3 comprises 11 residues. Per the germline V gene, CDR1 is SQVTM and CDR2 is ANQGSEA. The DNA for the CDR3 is TGCAGCGCCCGCATCTTAGGGGGGGAGAATTTT. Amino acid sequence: CSARILGGENF.

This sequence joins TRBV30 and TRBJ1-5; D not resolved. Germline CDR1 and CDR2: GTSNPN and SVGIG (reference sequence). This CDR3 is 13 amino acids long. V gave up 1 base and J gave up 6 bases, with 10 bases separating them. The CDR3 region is CAWSDGRRQPQHF. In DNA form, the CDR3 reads TGTGCCTGGAGTGATGGGCGCCGTCAGCCCCAGCATTTT.

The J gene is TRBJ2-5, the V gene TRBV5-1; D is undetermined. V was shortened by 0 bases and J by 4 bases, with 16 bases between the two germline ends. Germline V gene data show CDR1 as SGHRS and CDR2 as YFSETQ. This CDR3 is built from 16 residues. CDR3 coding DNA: TGCGCCAGCAGCTTGGCCGCAAGGATGGGGATAGAGACCCAGTACTTC. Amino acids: CASSLAARMGIETQYF.

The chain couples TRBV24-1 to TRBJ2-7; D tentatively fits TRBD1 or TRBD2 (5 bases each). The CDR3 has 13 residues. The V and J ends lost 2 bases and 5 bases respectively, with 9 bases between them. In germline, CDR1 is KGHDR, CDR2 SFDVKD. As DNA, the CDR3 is TGTGCCACCAGTGATTGGGGGACGAACGAGCAGTACTTC. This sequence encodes CATSDWGTNEQYF.

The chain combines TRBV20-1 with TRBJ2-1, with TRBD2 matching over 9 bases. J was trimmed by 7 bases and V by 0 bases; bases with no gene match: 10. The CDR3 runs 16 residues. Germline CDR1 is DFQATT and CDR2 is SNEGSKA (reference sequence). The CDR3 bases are TGCAGTGCTAGAGATGTGGCTAGCGGGATGTGGAATGAGCAGTTCTTC. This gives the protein CSARDVASGMWNEQFF.

The CDR3: CASSQEGRPNYGYTF. CDR3 DNA sequence: TGTGCCAGCAGCCAAGAGGGACGGCCTAACTATGGCTACACCTTC. This chain uses TRBV3-1 with TRBJ1-2; perhaps TRBD1 as D (5 bases). The CDR3 is made up of 15 amino acids. V was pared by 0 bases and J by 0 bases, with 8 bases between. Germline V gives CDR1 LGHDT, CDR2 YNNKEL (reference sequence).

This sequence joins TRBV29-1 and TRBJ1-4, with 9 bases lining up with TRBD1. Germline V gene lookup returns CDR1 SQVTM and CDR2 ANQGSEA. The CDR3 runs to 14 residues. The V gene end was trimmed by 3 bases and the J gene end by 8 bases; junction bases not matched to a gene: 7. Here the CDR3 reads CSVEEQGAGEKLFF. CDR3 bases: TGCAGCGTTGAGGAACAGGGGGCAGGGGAAAAACTGTTTTTT.

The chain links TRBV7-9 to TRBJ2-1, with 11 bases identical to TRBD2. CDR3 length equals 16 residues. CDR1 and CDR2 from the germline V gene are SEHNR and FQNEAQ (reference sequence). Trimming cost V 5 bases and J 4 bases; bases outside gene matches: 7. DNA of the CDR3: TGTGCCAGCAGCCTAAAGGGACTAGCGGAATACAATGAGCAGTTCTTC. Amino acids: CASSLKGLAEYNEQFF.

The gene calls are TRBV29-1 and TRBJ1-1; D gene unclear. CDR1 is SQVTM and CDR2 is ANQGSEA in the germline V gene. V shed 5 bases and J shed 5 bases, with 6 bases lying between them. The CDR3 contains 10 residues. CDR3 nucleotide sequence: TGCAGCGTTCGGGAGACTGAAGCTTTCTTT. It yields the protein CSVRETEAFF.

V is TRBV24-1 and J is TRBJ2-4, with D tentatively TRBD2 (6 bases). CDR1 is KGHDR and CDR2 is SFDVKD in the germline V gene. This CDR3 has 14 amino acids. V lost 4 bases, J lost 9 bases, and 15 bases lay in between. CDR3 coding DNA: TGTGCCACCAGTGACCCAACTGGGGGAGGCATTCAGTACTTC. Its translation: CATSDPTGGGIQYF.

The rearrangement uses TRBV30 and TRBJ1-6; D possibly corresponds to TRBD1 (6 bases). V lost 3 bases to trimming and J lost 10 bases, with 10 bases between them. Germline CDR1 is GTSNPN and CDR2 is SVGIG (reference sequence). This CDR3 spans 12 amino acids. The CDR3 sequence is CAWRRGGSPLHF. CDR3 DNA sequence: TGTGCCTGGAGGCGAGGGGGGTCACCCCTCCACTTT.

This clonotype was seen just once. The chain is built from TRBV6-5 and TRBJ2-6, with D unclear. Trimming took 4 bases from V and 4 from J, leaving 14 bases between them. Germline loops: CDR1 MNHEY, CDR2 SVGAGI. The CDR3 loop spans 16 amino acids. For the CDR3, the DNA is TGTGCCAGCAGTTCCCCCGAACGGTCAGGGGCCAACGTCCTGACTTTC. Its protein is CASSSPERSGANVLTF.

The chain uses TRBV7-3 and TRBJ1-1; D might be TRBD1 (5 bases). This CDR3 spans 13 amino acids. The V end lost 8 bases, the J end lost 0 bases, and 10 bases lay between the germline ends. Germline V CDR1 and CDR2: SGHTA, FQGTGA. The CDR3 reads CASRDSLNTEAFF. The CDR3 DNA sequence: TGTGCCAGCCGCGACAGCTTGAACACTGAAGCTTTCTTT.

Here the CDR3 DNA reads TGCGCCAGCAGCCAAGATGAGGGATTCTGGGAGCAGTACTTC. This sequence encodes CASSQDEGFWEQYF. V gene TRBV4-1 combines with J gene TRBJ2-7; tentative D call: TRBD2 (5 bases). The germline V gene encodes CDR1 MGHRA and CDR2 YSYEKL. Trimming pared 0 bases from V and 7 bases from J, leaving 13 bases between. The CDR3 totals 14 residues.

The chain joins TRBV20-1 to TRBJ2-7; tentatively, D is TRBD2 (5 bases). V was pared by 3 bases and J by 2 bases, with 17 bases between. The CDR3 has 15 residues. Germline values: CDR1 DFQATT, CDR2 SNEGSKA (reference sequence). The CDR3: CSASRPPARAYEQYF. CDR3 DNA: TGCAGTGCTAGTCGCCCCCCAGCGAGGGCCTACGAGCAGTACTTC.